The 20 T cell receptor beta chains given below trace back to one sample, sequenced in a study of response to subunit inactivated influenza vaccine. TCRdb used MiXCR to reprocess the RT-PCR reads, holding one entry per CDR3 protein. The table lists approximately 300,000 distinct CDR3 sequences, 22% of them singletons, with 9% to 12% in the top ten. This material consisted of PBMCs from blood, taken 21 months after vaccination. The receptors originated from a man between 50 and 69 years old who received an inactivated influenza vaccine.

Only a few counts were recorded for this clonotype. This sequence joins TRBV3-1 and TRBJ2-5, with 11 bases that match TRBD2. After removal of 4 bases from V and 1 base from J, the junction contained 2 bases not matched to a gene. This CDR3 comprises 15 residues. The germline gives CDR1 LGHDT, CDR2 YNNKEL (reference sequence). CDR3 sequence: CASSLAGGPQETQYF. The CDR3 bases are TGTGCCAGCAGCCTAGCGGGAGGGCCCCAAGAGACCCAGTACTTC.

This chain uses TRBV27 with TRBJ1-6, with D tentatively TRBD1 (6 bases). This CDR3 has 17 amino acids. The germline V gene encodes CDR1 MNHEY and CDR2 SMNVEV (reference sequence). The V end lost 3 bases, the J end lost 0 bases, and 12 bases lay between the germline ends. This CDR3 reads CASSFLGQSSYNSPLHF. As DNA, the CDR3 is TGTGCCAGCAGTTTCCTTGGACAGAGCTCCTATAATTCACCCCTCCACTTT.

The chain couples TRBV30 to TRBJ2-7; 12 positions match TRBD2. Losses at the gene ends were 6 bases for V and 7 bases for J; bases not matched to a gene: 13. Per germline, CDR1 GTSNPN and CDR2 SVGIG (reference sequence). The CDR3 extends over 15 amino acids. CDR3 sequence reads: CACHTGLAGPTEQYF. In nucleotides, the CDR3 is TGTGCCTGTCACACCGGACTAGCGGGGCCAACGGAGCAGTACTTC.

The gene calls are TRBV5-1 and TRBJ1-2, with 8 nucleotides matching TRBD1. The V segment lost 5 bases and the J segment 7 bases; nucleotides outside the gene matches: 10. Germline V gene sequence: CDR1 SGHRS, CDR2 YFSETQ. The CDR3 is 14 residues long. CDR3 amino acids: CASRMTGADFGYTF. In DNA, the CDR3 is TGCGCCAGCAGGATGACAGGGGCCGATTTTGGCTACACCTTC.

This sequence joins TRBV20-1 and TRBJ2-7, with TRBD2 as a possible D gene (6 bases). The CDR3 extends over 13 amino acids. Germline V CDR1 and CDR2: DFQATT, SNEGSKA (reference sequence). V was shortened by 5 bases and J by 2 bases, with 13 bases between the two germline ends. CDR3: CSAPYGLPYEQYF. For the CDR3, the DNA is TGCAGTGCTCCCTATGGACTACCCTACGAGCAGTACTTC.

The V call is TRBV20-1, the J call TRBJ2-1, with 7 bases that match TRBD2. With V trimmed by 5 bases and J by 3 bases, 16 bases remained unmatched. Germline V gene sequence: CDR1 DFQATT, CDR2 SNEGSKA (reference sequence). There are 17 residues in the CDR3. The CDR3 DNA sequence: TGCAGTGCTTACCCCCCTTCGGCGGGAGAGGGCTACAATGAGCAGTTCTTC. Amino acids: CSAYPPSAGEGYNEQFF.

The V call is TRBV5-1, the J call TRBJ1-5; 7 bases match TRBD1. The CDR3 is 17 amino acids. V lost 0 bases and J lost 6; bases outside the gene matches: 12. CDR1 is SGHRS, CDR2 YFSETQ, per germline. CDR3: CASSLGDLGGATQPQHF. The CDR3 nucleotides are TGCGCCAGCAGCTTGGGGGATTTAGGGGGCGCAACTCAGCCCCAGCATTTT.

V is TRBV7-3 and J is TRBJ1-3; D is perhaps TRBD1 (5 bases). There are 14 residues in the CDR3. CDR1 is SGHTA and CDR2 is FQGTGA in the germline V gene. The V end was cut by 2 bases, the J end by 2 bases, with 7 bases between. For the CDR3, the DNA is TGTGCCAGCAGCTTACAGGGTCCTGGAAACACCATATATTTT. Translating gives CASSLQGPGNTIYF.

This clonotype was seen at least ten times. The chain combines TRBV4-1 with TRBJ1-1; 9 nucleotides line up with TRBD1. V gave up 4 bases and J gave up 4 bases; unmatched junction bases: 4. There are 14 residues in the CDR3. CDR1 and CDR2 from the germline V gene are MGHRA and YSYEKL. The CDR3 here is CASSLSDRGTEAFF. In DNA form, the CDR3 reads TGCGCCAGCAGCCTCTCGGACAGGGGCACTGAAGCTTTCTTT.

V gene TRBV7-2 combines with J gene TRBJ1-3; no clear D gene. The CDR3 spans 16 residues. Trimming cost V 0 bases and J 0 bases, with 9 bases left between them. The germline V gene encodes CDR1 SGHTA and CDR2 FQGNSA. The CDR3 sequence: CASSLAVSHSGNTIYF. DNA for the CDR3: TGTGCCAGCAGCTTAGCGGTCTCTCACTCTGGAAACACCATATATTTT.

This chain links TRBV6-1 with TRBJ1-3; D is unclear. V lost 6 bases and J lost 0, with 12 bases in between. CDR1 and CDR2 (germline): MNHNS, SASEGT. CDR3 length: 15 amino acids. The CDR3 is CASSPTANSGNTIYF. The CDR3 DNA reads as TGTGCCAGCAGCCCCACTGCCAACTCTGGAAACACCATATATTTT.

This sequence joins TRBV12-3 or TRBV12-4 and TRBJ2-5; D perhaps matches TRBD1 (6 bases). The CDR3 covers 17 residues. Deletions cut 5 bases from V and 3 bases from J, with 22 bases between. In DNA form, the CDR3 reads TGTGCCAGCAGTCGAACAGGGTCGGTCAAATACGAAGAGACCCAGTACTTC. This gives the protein CASSRTGSVKYEETQYF.

The J gene is TRBJ1-2, the V gene TRBV4-1; D remains ambiguous. V dropped 4 bases and J dropped 4 bases, with 16 bases sitting between them. The CDR3 extends over 15 amino acids. CDR1 and CDR2 (germline): MGHRA, YSYEKL. The CDR3 sequence is CASSPSLGVGYGYTF. The DNA of the CDR3 is TGCGCCAGCAGCCCGTCTTTAGGCGTGGGCTATGGCTACACCTTC.

This clonotype appeared a few times. The chain joins TRBV5-1 to TRBJ1-1, with a tentative D call TRBD1 (6 bases). The V gene lost 1 base and the J gene lost 4 bases, with 14 bases spanning the gap. CDR3 length: 15 residues. Germline CDR1 reads SGHRS; CDR2 reads YFSETQ. CDR3 protein: CASSLSTGARTEAFF. CDR3 coding DNA: TGCGCCAGCAGCTTGTCGACAGGCGCTCGCACTGAAGCTTTCTTT.

This clonotype was seen many times. This chain uses TRBV6-1 with TRBJ1-1, with TRBD1 identical over 9 bases. Germline loops: CDR1 MNHNS, CDR2 SASEGT. There are 17 residues in the CDR3. V trimming: 6 bases; J trimming: 1 base; junction bases outside the gene matches: 12. Here the CDR3 reads CASRPDRGKGGNTEAFF. The CDR3 nucleotides read TGTGCCAGCAGACCGGACAGGGGTAAAGGGGGGAACACTGAAGCTTTCTTT.

This sequence joins TRBV6-2 or TRBV6-3 and TRBJ1-1, with D unresolved. The germline V and J ends were trimmed by 0 bases and 3 bases, with 8 bases remaining between them. The CDR3 is made up of 14 amino acids. Per the germline V gene, CDR1 is MNHEY and CDR2 is SVGEGT. CDR3 in amino acids: CASSYSGSDTEAFF. Here the CDR3 DNA reads TGTGCCAGCAGTTACTCAGGGTCGGACACTGAAGCTTTCTTT.

This clonotype showed up just a few times. The chain joins TRBV29-1 to TRBJ1-4; TRBD1 might be the D (5 bases). Germline values: CDR1 SQVTM, CDR2 ANQGSEA. V lost 8 bases to trimming and J lost 3 bases, with 13 bases between them. The CDR3 is 13 residues long. CDR3 amino acids: CSTTGGPNEKLFF. The DNA of the CDR3 is TGCAGCACCACAGGAGGTCCTAATGAAAAACTGTTTTTT.

This clonotype appeared many times. The chain uses TRBV10-3 and TRBJ2-7; D may be TRBD1 (6 bases). V gave up 6 bases and J gave up 4 bases, with 13 bases separating them. This CDR3 is built from 13 residues. Per the germline V gene, CDR1 is ENHRY and CDR2 is SYGVKD. CDR3 protein: CAIREDRHYEQYF. CDR3 coding DNA: TGTGCCATCAGGGAGGACAGACATTACGAGCAGTACTTC.

This rearrangement joins TRBV20-1 to TRBJ2-5, with D perhaps TRBD1 or TRBD2 (6 bases each). V was clipped by 1 base and J by 3 bases, with 15 bases between them. The V gene's germline CDR1 is DFQATT and CDR2 SNEGSKA (reference sequence). This CDR3 region has 15 residues. The CDR3 nucleotides are TGCAGTGCTAGAGGCCCCACCGGGGGCGAAGAGACCCAGTACTTC. It translates to CSARGPTGGEETQYF.

This clonotype was recorded at least ten times. This chain joins TRBV20-1 and TRBJ1-5, with D tentatively TRBD1 (5 bases). Per the germline V gene, CDR1 is DFQATT and CDR2 is SNEGSKA (reference sequence). The ends were cut back, 0 bases at V and 3 bases at J, with 12 bases in the middle. The CDR3 extends over 15 amino acids. CDR3 protein: CSARDLRGYNQPQHF. The CDR3 bases are TGCAGTGCTAGAGACCTTCGGGGGTACAATCAGCCCCAGCATTTT.